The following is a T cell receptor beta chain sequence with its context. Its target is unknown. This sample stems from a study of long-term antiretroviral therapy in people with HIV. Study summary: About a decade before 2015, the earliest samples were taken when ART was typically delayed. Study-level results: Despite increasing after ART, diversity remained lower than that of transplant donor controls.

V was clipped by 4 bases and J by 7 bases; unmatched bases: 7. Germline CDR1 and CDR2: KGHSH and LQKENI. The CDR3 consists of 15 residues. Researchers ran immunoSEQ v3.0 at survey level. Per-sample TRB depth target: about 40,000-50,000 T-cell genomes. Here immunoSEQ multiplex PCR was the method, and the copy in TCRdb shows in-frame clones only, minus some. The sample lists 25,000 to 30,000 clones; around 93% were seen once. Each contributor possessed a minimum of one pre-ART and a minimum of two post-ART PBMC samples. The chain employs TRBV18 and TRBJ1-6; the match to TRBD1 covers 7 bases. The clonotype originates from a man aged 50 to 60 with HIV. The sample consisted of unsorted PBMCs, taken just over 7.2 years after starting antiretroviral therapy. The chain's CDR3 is CASSLGQAQNSPLHF. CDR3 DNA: TGTGCCAGCTCACTCGGACAGGCACAAAATTCACCCCTCCACTTT. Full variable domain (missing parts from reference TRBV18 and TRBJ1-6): NAGVMQNPRHLVRRRGQEARLRCSPMKGHSHVYWYRQLPEEGLKFMVYLQKENIIDESGMPKERFSAEFPKEGPSILRIQQVVRGDSAAYFCASSLGQAQNSPLHFGNGTRLTVT.